This T cell receptor (beta chain) was profiled in a study of a mutant IDH1 vaccine in newly diagnosed glioma. In the study overall: Treated individuals were about 60% male and roughly 40% female, averaging roughly 40 years of age. Therapy received beforehand was radiotherapy, temozolomide, or both, with most patients given both. Visit V13 took place at week 47, and visit V12 happened at week 35. Study findings and constraints: Pseudoprogression showed no apparent link to changes in top peripheral T cell clonotypes.

Between the trimmed V and J ends, which lost 10 bases and 6 bases, there was a span of 15 bases. The CDR3 contains 12 residues. Germline V CDR1 and CDR2: MNHNY, SVGAGI (reference sequence). This clone was seen more than once but under ten times. The antigen is not known. Assay: immunoSEQ multiplex PCR; the TCRdb copy retains only in-frame clones and omits some. The sample has some 50,000 clones, approximately 84% seen once. Time point denoted: week 47, end of study. The vaccine gave 300 ug of a 20-mer mutant IDH1 peptide subcutaneously per dose. The sequences come from PBMCs, collected from a glioma patient whose treatment included an IDH1 peptide vaccine. This chain uses TRBV6-6 with TRBJ1-2; D not resolved. This TCR was sampled from a woman in her 30s with glioma. Some clones in this sample may be carry-over from other donors' samples. The DNA of the CDR3 is TGTGCCAACGGCCCCACCCAGGATGGCTACACCTTC. It is translated as CANGPTQDGYTF.